The 4 T cell receptor beta chains below all came from one sample that was sequenced in a study of shared clonotypes between healthy human individuals. TCRdb's table, derived via immunoSEQ multiplex PCR, lists solely in-frame clones and lacks some. This repertoire shows hundreds of thousands of clones, 92% found once; its top ten account for about a quarter. Terminally differentiated effector memory CD45RA+ cells were excluded from the naive CD8 cells, which were CD45RO-negative and positively selected for CCR7. The sample comprised naive CD8+ T cells sorted from blood. These receptors all stem from a man aged 30 to 45 in good health.

The chain couples TRBV7-8 to TRBJ2-1; D ambiguous. From germline, CDR1 is SGHVS and CDR2 FQNEAQ. The V and J ends lost 5 bases and 3 bases respectively, with 11 bases between them. The CDR3 is made up of 14 amino acids. The CDR3 sequence: CASSPSGGYNEQFF. As DNA, the CDR3 is TGTGCCAGCAGCCCTTCCGGCGGCTACAATGAGCAGTTCTTC.

The chain joins TRBV27 to TRBJ2-7, with 7 bases identical to TRBD2. Trimming removed 6 bases from V and 7 bases from J; junction bases left unmatched: 9. Germline CDR1 reads MNHEY; CDR2 reads SMNVEV (reference sequence). This CDR3 has 13 amino acids. The CDR3: CASRTTAAGEQYF. The CDR3 DNA reads as TGTGCCAGCAGAACCACGGCAGCGGGGGAGCAGTACTTC.

A word on this clone: The same CDR3 also results from other DNA sequences found in this sample. This sequence joins TRBV20-1 and TRBJ1-4, with no clear D. Trimming stripped 6 bases from V and 8 bases from J, with 10 bases between. The CDR3 loop spans 11 amino acids. The V gene's germline CDR1 is DFQATT and CDR2 SNEGSKA (reference sequence). CDR3 region: CSASQNEKLFF. The CDR3 DNA sequence: TGCAGTGCGTCACAAAACGAAAAACTGTTTTTT.

Written as DNA, the CDR3 is TGTGCCAGCAGCTCTGGGACGGCTGACTATGGCTACACCTTC. It specifies CASSSGTADYGYTF. The J gene is TRBJ1-2, the V gene TRBV5-4; D is possibly TRBD1 (5 bases). Per the germline V gene, CDR1 is SGHNT and CDR2 is YYREEE (reference sequence). V lost 3 bases and J lost 3, with 12 bases in between. The CDR3 covers 14 residues. Filled out from reference TRBV5-4 and TRBJ1-2, the complete variable domain reads ETGVTQSPTHLIKTRGQQVTLRCSSQSGHNTVSWYQQALGQGPQFIFQYYREEENGRGNFPPRFSGLQFPNYSSELNVNALELDDSALYLCASSSGTADYGYTFGSGTRLTVV.